The 11 T cell receptor beta chains reported below all come from one sample, sequenced in a study of blood T cell repertoires in COVID-19. The protocol was immunoSEQ multiplex PCR, while the TCRdb copy is restricted to in-frame clones and leaves out a portion. The sample contains 200,000 to 250,000 clones, 82% of which appear only once. Sample: PBMCs or T cells enriched from blood (not recorded which). The receptors were gathered from a woman in her sixties who had recovered from COVID-19.

This clone was observed once. This chain links TRBV29-1 with TRBJ1-3; tentatively, D is TRBD1 (5 bases). The CDR3 consists of 12 residues. Germline values: CDR1 SQVTM, CDR2 ANQGSEA. The CDR3 loop is CGGGLIGNTIYF. CDR3 bases: TGCGGCGGGGGACTTATTGGAAACACCATATATTTT.

In DNA, the CDR3 is TGTGCCAGCAGCTTAACAGCGGTCCACAATGAGCAGTTCTTC. Translating gives CASSLTAVHNEQFF. The V and J genes are TRBV11-3 and TRBJ2-1, with a tentative D call TRBD2 (5 bases). The CDR3 is made up of 14 amino acids. Germline V CDR1 and CDR2: SGHNT, YENEEA. The V end was cut by 2 bases, the J end by 5 bases, with 10 bases between.

The chain couples TRBV9 to TRBJ2-4, with TRBD2 matching over 8 bases. This CDR3 is 15 amino acids long. Germline V gene sequence: CDR1 SGDLS, CDR2 YYNGEE. With 4 bases clipped from V and 8 bases from J, the junction kept 11 bases outside the gene matches. For the CDR3, the DNA is TGTGCCAGCAGCCCAACTGGGGGACTAGTGGACATTCAGTACTTC. Translation: CASSPTGGLVDIQYF.

V gene TRBV2 combines with J gene TRBJ1-1; D is perhaps TRBD1 (5 bases). The CDR3 spans 13 residues. V lost 9 bases to trimming and J lost 1 base, with 12 bases between them. Germline lookup yields CDR1 SNHLY and CDR2 FYNNEI. The CDR3 sequence: CASGGLGNTEAFF. The CDR3 DNA reads TGTGCCAGTGGGGGACTGGGGAACACTGAAGCTTTCTTT.

This clone was observed once. This CDR3 reads CASSLQDSPIQAQHF. The CDR3 bases are TGTGCCAGCAGCTTACAGGACAGCCCAATTCAAGCCCAGCATTTT. The chain couples TRBV7-9 to TRBJ1-5; possibly TRBD1 for D (6 bases). Germline CDR1 SEHNR, CDR2 FQNEAQ (reference sequence). CDR3 length: 15 amino acids. V lost 2 bases, J lost 11 bases, and 19 bases lay in between.

The chain has TRBV21-1 and TRBJ2-3; the table's D call, TRBD2, has no DNA check behind it. TRBV21-1 is recorded as a pseudogene. This CDR3 has 16 residues. DNA for the CDR3: TGTGCCAGCAGCAAAGACCTCCGAGATTTCACAGATACGCAGTATTTT. The encoded protein is CASSKDLRDFTDTQYF.

The genes are TRBV27 and TRBJ2-1; TRBD2 aligns across 9 bases. The length of the CDR3 is 14 residues. Germline CDR1 and CDR2: MNHEY and SMNVEV (reference sequence). V was clipped by 2 bases and J by 10 bases; unmatched bases: 6. For the CDR3, the DNA is TGTGCCAGCAGTTTACAGCGGGAGGTTCAAGAGCAGTTCTTC. Amino acids: CASSLQREVQEQFF.

The chain is built from TRBV19 and TRBJ2-7, with 11 bases that match TRBD1. CDR1 is LNHDA, CDR2 SQIVND, per germline (reference sequence). Unmatched junction bases numbered 11, after V lost 4 bases and J lost 3 bases. CDR3 length equals 17 residues. The CDR3: CASSTRTGGGFFYEQYF. CDR3 coding DNA: TGTGCCAGTAGTACCCGGACAGGGGGCGGGTTCTTCTACGAGCAGTACTTC. Full variable domain (rest looked up from reference TRBV19 and TRBJ2-7): DGGITQSPKYLFRKEGQNVTLSCEQNLNHDAMYWYRQDPGQGLRLIYYSQIVNDFQKGDIAEGYSVSREKKESFPLTVTSAQKNPTAFYLCASSTRTGGGFFYEQYFGPGTRLTVT.

The chain uses TRBV11-2 and TRBJ1-1, with 7 bases that match TRBD1. With V trimmed by 1 base and J by 4 bases, 3 bases remained unmatched. Germline loops: CDR1 SGHAT, CDR2 FQNNGV. The CDR3 loop spans 14 amino acids. The CDR3 bases are TGTGCCAGCAGCTTAGTGGCAGGGGGCACTGAAGCTTTCTTT. As protein: CASSLVAGGTEAFF. The full variable domain, with the rest looked up from reference TRBV11-2 and TRBJ1-1, is EAGVAQSPRYKIIEKRQSVAFWCNPISGHATLYWYQQILGQGPKLLIQFQNNGVVDDSQLPKDRFSAERLKGVDSTLKIQPAKLEDSAVYLCASSLVAGGTEAFFGQGTRLTVV.

CDR3 bases: TGCGCCAGCAGCCAAGATAGAGGGGGCCACCATGTTTACTATGGCTACACCTTC. Its protein product is CASSQDRGGHHVYYGYTF. The V call is TRBV4-3, the J call TRBJ1-2, with 7 bases identical to TRBD1. CDR3 length: 18 residues. Per germline, CDR1 LGHNA and CDR2 YSLEER. Germline trimming cut 0 bases from V and 3 bases from J; bases unmatched to any gene: 13.

The rearrangement links TRBV4-1 to TRBJ2-7, with D possibly being TRBD2 (6 bases). Trimming took 0 bases from V and 1 from J, leaving 13 bases between them. The CDR3 is 16 amino acids. Germline CDR1 reads MGHRA; CDR2 reads YSYEKL. The CDR3 loop reads CASSQDRAGRSYEQYF. The DNA of the CDR3 is TGCGCCAGCAGCCAAGATCGGGCAGGGAGGTCCTACGAGCAGTACTTC.